This T cell receptor (beta chain) was profiled in a study of blood T cell repertoires in COVID-19. Across the study: Sites across the United States, Italy and Spain contributed samples from acute and convalescent COVID-19. Sources were T cells, B-cell-depleted T cells, or PBMCs; the material itself was cDNA or gDNA.

Seattle participants joined during active infection and were tracked over time. The CDR3 contains 14 residues. Germline CDR1 and CDR2: SGHRS and YFSETQ. Deletions cut 4 bases from V and 7 bases from J, with 15 bases between. Original data processing: Estimation of nucleated cell counts relied on the amplification of reference gene primers. TCRdb's copy holds only in-frame clones and misses some; the assay was immunoSEQ multiplex PCR. That table supplies the V and J calls and clone size; D and trimming were determined from the DNA. The sample shows about 240,000 clones, roughly 81% of them seen only once.

Source material: peripheral blood. The rearrangement links TRBV5-1 to TRBJ2-1, with D perhaps matching TRBD2 (6 bases). The sequence was collected from a woman aged 80 or over with COVID-19, enrolled during active disease. The CDR3 DNA sequence: TGCGCCAGCAGCCTTATGGGACTTCCTAATGAGCAGTTCTTC. As protein: CASSLMGLPNEQFF.